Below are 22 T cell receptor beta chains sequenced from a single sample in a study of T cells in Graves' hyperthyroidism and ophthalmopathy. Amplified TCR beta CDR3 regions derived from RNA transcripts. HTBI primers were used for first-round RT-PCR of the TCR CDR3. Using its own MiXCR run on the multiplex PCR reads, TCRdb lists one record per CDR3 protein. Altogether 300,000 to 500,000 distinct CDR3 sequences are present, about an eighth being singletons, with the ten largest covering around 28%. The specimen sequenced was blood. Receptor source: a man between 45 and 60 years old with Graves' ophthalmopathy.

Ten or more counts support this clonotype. As DNA, the CDR3 is TGTGCCAGCACCCAGGGATGGACTAATGAAAAACTGTTTTTT. Amino acid sequence: CASTQGWTNEKLFF. The chain carries TRBV2 and TRBJ1-4; maybe TRBD1 (5 bases). The V gene lost 7 bases and the J gene lost 2 bases, with 11 bases spanning the gap. CDR1 SNHLY and CDR2 FYNNEI come from the germline V gene. CDR3 size: 14 residues.

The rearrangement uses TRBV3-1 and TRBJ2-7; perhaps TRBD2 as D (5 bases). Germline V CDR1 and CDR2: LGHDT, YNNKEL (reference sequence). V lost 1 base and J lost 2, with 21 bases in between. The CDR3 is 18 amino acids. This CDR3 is CASSQGITSERRAYEQYF. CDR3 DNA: TGTGCCAGCAGCCAAGGGATCACTAGTGAGAGAAGGGCCTACGAGCAGTACTTC.

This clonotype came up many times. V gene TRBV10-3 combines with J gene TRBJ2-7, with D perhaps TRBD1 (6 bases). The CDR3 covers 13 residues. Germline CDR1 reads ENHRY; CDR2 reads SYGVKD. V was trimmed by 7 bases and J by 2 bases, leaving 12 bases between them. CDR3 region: CAITPTGTYEQYF. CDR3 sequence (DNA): TGTGCCATCACACCGACAGGAACCTACGAGCAGTACTTC.

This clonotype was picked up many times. CDR3 bases: TGTGCCAGCAGCCAGTCGCTAAACCCCTCAAATGAGCAGTTCTTC. Translated: CASSQSLNPSNEQFF. The chain uses TRBV3-1 and TRBJ2-1; D gene ambiguous. Germline lookup yields CDR1 LGHDT and CDR2 YNNKEL (reference sequence). Trimming removed 3 bases from V and 7 bases from J, with 16 bases in between. The CDR3 runs 15 residues.

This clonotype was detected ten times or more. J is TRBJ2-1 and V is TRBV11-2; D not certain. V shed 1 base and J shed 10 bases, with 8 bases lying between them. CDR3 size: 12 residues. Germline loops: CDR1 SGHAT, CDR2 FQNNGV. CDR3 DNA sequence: TGTGCCAGCAGCTTAGGGGCGCGGGAGCAGTTCTTC. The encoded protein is CASSLGAREQFF.

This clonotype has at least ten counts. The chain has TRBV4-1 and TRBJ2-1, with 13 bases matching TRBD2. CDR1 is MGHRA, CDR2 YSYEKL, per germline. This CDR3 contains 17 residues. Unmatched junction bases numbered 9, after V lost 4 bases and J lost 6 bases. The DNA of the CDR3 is TGCGCCAGCAGCCGGGGACTAGCGGGATCCCTAACCAATGAGCAGTTCTTC. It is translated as CASSRGLAGSLTNEQFF.

CDR3 in amino acids: CASSVQDRGDGYTF. CDR3 DNA: TGTGCCAGCAGCGTCCAGGACAGGGGCGATGGCTACACCTTC. The chain employs TRBV9 and TRBJ1-2, with TRBD1 matching 9 bases. The CDR3 is 14 amino acids. Unmatched junction bases numbered 5, after V lost 2 bases and J lost 6 bases. Germline V gene data show CDR1 as SGDLS and CDR2 as YYNGEE.

CDR3 residues: CASSLTSGANEQFF. Here the CDR3 DNA reads TGTGCCAGCAGCTTAACTAGCGGGGCCAATGAGCAGTTCTTC. This chain connects TRBV7-3 to TRBJ2-1, with TRBD2 identical over 8 bases. CDR3 size: 14 residues. Germline assignment: CDR1 SGHTA and CDR2 FQGTGA. The junction had 1 base not matched to a gene; V was cut back by 0 bases and J by 6 bases.

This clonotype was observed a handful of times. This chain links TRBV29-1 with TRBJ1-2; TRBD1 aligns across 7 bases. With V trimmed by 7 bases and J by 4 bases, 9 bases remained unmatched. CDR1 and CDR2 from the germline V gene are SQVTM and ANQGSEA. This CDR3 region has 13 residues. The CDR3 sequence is CSAAGDRAYGYTF. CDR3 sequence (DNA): TGCAGCGCTGCCGGCGACAGGGCCTATGGCTACACCTTC.

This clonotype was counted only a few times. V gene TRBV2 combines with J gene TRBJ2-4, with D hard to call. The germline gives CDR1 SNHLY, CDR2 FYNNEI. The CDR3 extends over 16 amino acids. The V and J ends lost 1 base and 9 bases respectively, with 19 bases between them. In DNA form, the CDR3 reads TGTGCCAGCAGTGAAGATGATACGGGCCAATTAAGCATTCAGTACTTC. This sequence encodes CASSEDDTGQLSIQYF.

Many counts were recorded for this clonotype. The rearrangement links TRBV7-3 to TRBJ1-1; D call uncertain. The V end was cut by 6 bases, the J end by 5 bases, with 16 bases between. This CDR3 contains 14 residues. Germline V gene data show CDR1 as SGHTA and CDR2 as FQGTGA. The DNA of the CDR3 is TGTGCCAGCAGTCAGAGGGTCCATAGGACTGAAGCTTTCTTT. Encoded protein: CASSQRVHRTEAFF. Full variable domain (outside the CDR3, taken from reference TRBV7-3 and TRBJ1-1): GAGVSQTPSNKVTEKGKYVELRCDPISGHTALYWYRQSLGQGPEFLIYFQGTGAADDSGLPNDRFFAVRPEGSVSTLKIQRTERGDSAVYLCASSQRVHRTEAFFGQGTRLTVV.

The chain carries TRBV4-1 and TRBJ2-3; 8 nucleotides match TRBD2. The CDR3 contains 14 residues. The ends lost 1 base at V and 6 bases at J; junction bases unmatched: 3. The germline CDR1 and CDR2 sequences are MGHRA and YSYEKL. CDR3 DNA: TGCGCCAGCAGCCAAGGAGCGGGAGAGGATACGCAGTATTTT. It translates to CASSQGAGEDTQYF.

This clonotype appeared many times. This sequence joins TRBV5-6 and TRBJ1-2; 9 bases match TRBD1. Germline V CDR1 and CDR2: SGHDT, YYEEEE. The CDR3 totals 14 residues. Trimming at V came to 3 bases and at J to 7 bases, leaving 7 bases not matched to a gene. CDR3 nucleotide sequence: TGTGCCAGCAGCTCGACAGGGGGGGCGACTGGCTACACCTTC. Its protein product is CASSSTGGATGYTF. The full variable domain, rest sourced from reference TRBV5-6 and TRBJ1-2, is DAGVTQSPTHLIKTRGQQVTLRCSPKSGHDTVSWYQQALGQGPQFIFQYYEEEERQRGNFPDRFSGHQFPNYSSELNVNALLLGDSALYLCASSSTGGATGYTFGSGTRLTVV.

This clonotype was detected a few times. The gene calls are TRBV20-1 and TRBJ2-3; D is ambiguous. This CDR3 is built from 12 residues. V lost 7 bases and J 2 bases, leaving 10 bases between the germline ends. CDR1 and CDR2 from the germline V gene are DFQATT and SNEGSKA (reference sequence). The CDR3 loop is CSVSGNTDTQYF. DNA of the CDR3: TGCAGTGTTTCCGGTAACACAGATACGCAGTATTTT.

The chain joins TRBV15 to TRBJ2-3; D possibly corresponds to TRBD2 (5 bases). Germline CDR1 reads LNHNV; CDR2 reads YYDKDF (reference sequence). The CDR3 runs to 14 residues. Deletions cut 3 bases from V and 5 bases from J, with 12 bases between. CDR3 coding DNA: TGTGCCACCAGCAGCGGACGACTACTAGATACGCAGTATTTT. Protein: CATSSGRLLDTQYF.

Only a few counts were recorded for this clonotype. This chain's CDR3 is CASSLFSGTADQPQHF. The DNA of the CDR3 is TGTGCCAGCAGTTTATTTTCGGGGACTGCCGATCAGCCCCAGCATTTT. The chain is built from TRBV27 and TRBJ1-5; tentative D call: TRBD1 (5 bases). V lost 1 base to trimming and J lost 5 bases, with 15 bases between them. The CDR3 is made up of 16 amino acids. Germline values: CDR1 MNHEY, CDR2 SMNVEV (reference sequence).

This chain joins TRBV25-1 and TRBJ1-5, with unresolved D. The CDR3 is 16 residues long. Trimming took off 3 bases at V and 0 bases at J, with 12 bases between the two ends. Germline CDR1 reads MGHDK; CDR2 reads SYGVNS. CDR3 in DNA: TGTGCCAGCAGTGAGGCGGGCAGAACTAGCAATCAGCCCCAGCATTTT. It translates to CASSEAGRTSNQPQHF. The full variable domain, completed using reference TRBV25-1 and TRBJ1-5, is EADIYQTPRYLVIGTGKKITLECSQTMGHDKMYWYQQDPGMELHLIHYSYGVNSTEKGDLSSESTVSRIRTEHFPLTLESARPSHTSQYLCASSEAGRTSNQPQHFGDGTRLSIL.

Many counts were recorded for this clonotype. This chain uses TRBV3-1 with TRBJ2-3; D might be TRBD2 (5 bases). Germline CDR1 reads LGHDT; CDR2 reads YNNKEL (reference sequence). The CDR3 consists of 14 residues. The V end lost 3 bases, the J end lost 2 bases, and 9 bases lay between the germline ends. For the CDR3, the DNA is TGTGCCAGCAGCCAGGCAGCGGTCACAGATACGCAGTATTTT. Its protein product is CASSQAAVTDTQYF.

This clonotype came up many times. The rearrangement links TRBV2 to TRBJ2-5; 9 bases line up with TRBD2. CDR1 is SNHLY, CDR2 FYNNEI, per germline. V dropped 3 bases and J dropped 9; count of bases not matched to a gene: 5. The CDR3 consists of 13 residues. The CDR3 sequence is CASSDWREGPQYF. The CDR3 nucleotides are TGTGCCAGCAGTGATTGGCGGGAGGGCCCCCAGTACTTC.

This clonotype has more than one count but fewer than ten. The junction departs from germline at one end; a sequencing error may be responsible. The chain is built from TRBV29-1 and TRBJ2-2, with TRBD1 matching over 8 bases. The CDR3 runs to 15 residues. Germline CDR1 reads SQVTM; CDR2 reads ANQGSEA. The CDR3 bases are TGCAGCGTTGATTTACAGGGGGACTCCACCGGGAAGCTGTTTTTT. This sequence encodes CSVDLQGDSTGKLFF.

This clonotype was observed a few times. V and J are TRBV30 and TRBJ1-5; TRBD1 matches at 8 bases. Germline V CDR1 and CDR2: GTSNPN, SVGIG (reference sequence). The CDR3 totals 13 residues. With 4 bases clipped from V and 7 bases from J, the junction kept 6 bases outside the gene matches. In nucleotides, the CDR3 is TGTGCCTGGAACAGGGGGTTCGAGCAGCCCCAGCATTTT. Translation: CAWNRGFEQPQHF.

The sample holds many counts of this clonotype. In DNA, the CDR3 is TGCAGTGCGATCCTAGCGGCCACAGATACGCAGTATTTT. Residues: CSAILAATDTQYF. The chain joins TRBV20-1 to TRBJ2-3; 7 positions agree with TRBD2. V dropped 6 bases and J dropped 2; count of bases not matched to a gene: 5. Germline loops: CDR1 DFQATT, CDR2 SNEGSKA (reference sequence). The CDR3 length is 13 residues.